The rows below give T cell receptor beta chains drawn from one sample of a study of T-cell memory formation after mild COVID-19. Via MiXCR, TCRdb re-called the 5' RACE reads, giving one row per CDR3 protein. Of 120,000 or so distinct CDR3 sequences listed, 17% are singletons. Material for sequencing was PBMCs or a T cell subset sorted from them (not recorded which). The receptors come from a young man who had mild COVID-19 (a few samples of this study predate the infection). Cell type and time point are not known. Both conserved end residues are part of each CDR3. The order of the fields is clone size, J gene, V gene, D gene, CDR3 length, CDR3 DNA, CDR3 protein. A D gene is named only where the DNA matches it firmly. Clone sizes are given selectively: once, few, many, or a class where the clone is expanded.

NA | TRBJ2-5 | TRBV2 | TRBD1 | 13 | TGTGCCAGCACCATGGACAGGGTGGAGACCCAGTACTTC | CASTMDRVETQYF
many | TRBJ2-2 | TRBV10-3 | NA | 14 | TGTGCCATCAGTGCTCCACGGAACACCGGGGAGCTGTTTTTT | CAISAPRNTGELFF
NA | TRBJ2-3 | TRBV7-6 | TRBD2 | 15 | TGTGCCAGCAGTCCCCTGCGGGGGGGGACAGATACGCAGTATTTT | CASSPLRGGTDTQYF
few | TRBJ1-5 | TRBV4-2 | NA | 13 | TGTGCCAGCAGCCAAGATGCGGATCAGCCCCAGCATTTT | CASSQDADQPQHF
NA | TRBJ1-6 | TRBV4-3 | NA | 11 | TGCGCCAGCAGCCAAGGAGCCGTCCAACTCTTT | CASSQGAVQLF
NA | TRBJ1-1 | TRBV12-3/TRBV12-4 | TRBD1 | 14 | TGTGCCAGCAGTTTATTGGGACAGGGGTCTGAAGCTTTCTTT | CASSLLGQGSEAFF
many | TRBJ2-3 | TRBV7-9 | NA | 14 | TGTGCCAGCAGCTTGCCGGAGGGGGGGGATACGCAGTATTTT | CASSLPEGGDTQYF
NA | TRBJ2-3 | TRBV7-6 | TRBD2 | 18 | TGTGCCAGCAGCCCCCTGGGGGGGACTAGCGGGGTTGGAGATACGCAGTATTTT | CASSPLGGTSGVGDTQYF
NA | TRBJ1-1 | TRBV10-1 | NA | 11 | TGCGCCAGCGTGGTAGGGACTGAAGCTTTCTTT | CASVVGTEAFF
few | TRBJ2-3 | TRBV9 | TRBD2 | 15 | TGTGCCAGCAGCGTAGGGCGGGGGGGCGTTGATACGCAGTATTTT | CASSVGRGGVDTQYF
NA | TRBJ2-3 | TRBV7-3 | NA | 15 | TGTGCCAGCAGCTCGCTAACGACATATCCAGATACGCAGTATTTT | CASSSLTTYPDTQYF
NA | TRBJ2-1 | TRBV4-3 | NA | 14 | TGCGCCAGCAGCCAAGTTTCGGGAGACAATGAGCAGTTCTTC | CASSQVSGDNEQFF
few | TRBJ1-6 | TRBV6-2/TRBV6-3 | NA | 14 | TGTGCCAGCAAGTCATCCAGAACCAATTCACCCCTCCACTTT | CASKSSRTNSPLHF
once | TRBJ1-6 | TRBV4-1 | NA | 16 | TGCGCCAGCAGCCTCGTCGGGGGCTCCTATAATTCACCCCTCCACTTT | CASSLVGGSYNSPLHF
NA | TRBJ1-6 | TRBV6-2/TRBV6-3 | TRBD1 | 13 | TGTGCCAGCACCCGACAGGGGAATTCACCCCTCCACTTT | CASTRQGNSPLHF
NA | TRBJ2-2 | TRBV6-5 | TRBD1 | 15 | TGTGCCAGCAGTTACTCGACAGGGGGCACCGGGGAGCTGTTTTTT | CASSYSTGGTGELFF
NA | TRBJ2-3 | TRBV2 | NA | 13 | TGTGCCAGCAGCCCACGCACCACAGATACGCAGTATTTT | CASSPRTTDTQYF
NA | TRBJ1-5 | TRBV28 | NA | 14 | TGTGCCAGCAGCCCTCATGGGCGGGATCAGCCCCAGCATTTT | CASSPHGRDQPQHF
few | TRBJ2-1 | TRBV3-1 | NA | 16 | TGTGCCAGCAGCGAGGGCAGGGCATTTTTCTACAATGAGCAGTTCTTC | CASSEGRAFFYNEQFF
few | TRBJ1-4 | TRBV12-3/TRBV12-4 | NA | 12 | TGTGCCAGCAGTTTGGTTACGGAAAAACTGTTTTTT | CASSLVTEKLFF
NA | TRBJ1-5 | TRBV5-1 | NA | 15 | TGCGCCAGCAGCTCCTCCGGGGGTCGCAATCAGCCCCAGCATTTT | CASSSSGGRNQPQHF
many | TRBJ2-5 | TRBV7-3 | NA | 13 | TGTGCCAGCAGCTCAGGGGTGGCGGAGACCCAGTACTTC | CASSSGVAETQYF
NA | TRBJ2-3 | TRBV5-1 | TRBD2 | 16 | TGCGCCAGCAGCTTGCATCGGGGGGGACCCACAGATACGCAGTATTTT | CASSLHRGGPTDTQYF
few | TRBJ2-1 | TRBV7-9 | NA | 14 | TGTGCCAGCAGCTTTTGGGCAGTTCGAAATGAGCAGTTCTTC | CASSFWAVRNEQFF
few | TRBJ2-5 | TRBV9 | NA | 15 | TGTGCCAGCAGCGTAGCTAATGGCCATCAAGAGACCCAGTACTTC | CASSVANGHQETQYF
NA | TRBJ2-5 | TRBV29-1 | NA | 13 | TGCAGCGCTACGTCACCGTACCAAGAGACCCAGTACTTC | CSATSPYQETQYF
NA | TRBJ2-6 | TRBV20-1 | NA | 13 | TGCAGTGTGACGGACGCCCGGGCCAACGTCCTGACTTTC | CSVTDARANVLTF
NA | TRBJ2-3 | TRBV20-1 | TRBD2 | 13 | TGCAGTGCTAGCGTAGCGGGGGGATATACGCAGTATTTT | CSASVAGGYTQYF
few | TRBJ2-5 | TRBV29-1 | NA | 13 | TGCAGCCCCCCGGGACGGACTCAAGAGACCCAGTACTTC | CSPPGRTQETQYF
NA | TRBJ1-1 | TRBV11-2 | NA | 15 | TGTGCCAGCAGCTTCACAGGGTATCGGGGAACTGAAGCTTTCTTT | CASSFTGYRGTEAFF
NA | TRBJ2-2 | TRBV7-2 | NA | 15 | TGTGCCAGCAGCCCAGGCCAAGCTAAGGGCGGGGAGCTGTTTTTT | CASSPGQAKGGELFF
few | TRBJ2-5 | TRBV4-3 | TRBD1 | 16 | TGCGCCAGCAGCCTGCGGATGGACAGGTCTGGGGAGACCCAGTACTTC | CASSLRMDRSGETQYF
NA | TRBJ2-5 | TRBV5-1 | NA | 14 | TGCGCCAGCAGTGACCCGGGAGTCACTCAGACCCAGTACTTC | CASSDPGVTQTQYF
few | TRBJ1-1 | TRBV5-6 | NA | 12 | TGTGCCAGCAACTTCCGGGGCGGTGAAGCTTTCTTT | CASNFRGGEAFF
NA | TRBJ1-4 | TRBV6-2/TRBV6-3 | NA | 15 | TGTGCCAGCAGTTCCATACATGCAACTAATGAAAAACTGTTTTTT | CASSSIHATNEKLFF
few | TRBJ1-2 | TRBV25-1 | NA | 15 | TGTGCCAGCAGTGACCCTCACGGGGCAAAGGATGGCTACACCTTC | CASSDPHGAKDGYTF
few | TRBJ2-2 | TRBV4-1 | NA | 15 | TGCGCCAGCAGCCAAGTTCCAGGGAACACCGGGGAGCTGTTTTTT | CASSQVPGNTGELFF
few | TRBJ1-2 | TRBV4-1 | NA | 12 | TGCGCCAGCAGCGGATATAACTATGGCTACACCTTC | CASSGYNYGYTF
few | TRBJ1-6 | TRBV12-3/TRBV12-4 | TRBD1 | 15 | TGTGCCAGCAGTTTTGCGGACAGGGATACCGCACCCCTCCACTTT | CASSFADRDTAPLHF
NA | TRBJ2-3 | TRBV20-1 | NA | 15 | TGCAGTGCTAGCCCACCCCAGGGTAGCACAGATACGCAGTATTTT | CSASPPQGSTDTQYF
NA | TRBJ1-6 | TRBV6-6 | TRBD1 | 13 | TGTGCCAGCAGCTCCGGCGACAGGGAGCTCCGCCACTTT | CASSSGDRELRHF
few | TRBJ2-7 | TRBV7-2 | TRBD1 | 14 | TGTGCCAGCAGCTACCGGGACAGGGTCTACGAGCAGTACTTC | CASSYRDRVYEQYF
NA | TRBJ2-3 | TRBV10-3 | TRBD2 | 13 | TGTGCCATCGGGATAGCGGGGGGAGATACGCAGTATTTT | CAIGIAGGDTQYF
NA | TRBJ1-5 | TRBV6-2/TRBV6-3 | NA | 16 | TGTGCCAGCAGCCCGCCCCAGGGGAATTATGCTCAGCCCCAGCATTTT | CASSPPQGNYAQPQHF
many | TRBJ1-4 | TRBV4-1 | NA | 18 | TGCGCCAGCAGCCAAGAAATAGGCGACCCCTTCGGTAGTGAAAAACTGTTTTTT | CASSQEIGDPFGSEKLFF
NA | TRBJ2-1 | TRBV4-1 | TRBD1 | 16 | TGCGCCAGCAGCCAAAGCTTCAGGACAGGCCTAAATGAGCAGTTCTTC | CASSQSFRTGLNEQFF
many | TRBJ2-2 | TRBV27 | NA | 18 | TGTGCCAGCAGTTTGGGTGGCAGGACGAATTGGGACACCGGGGAGCTGTTTTTT | CASSLGGRTNWDTGELFF
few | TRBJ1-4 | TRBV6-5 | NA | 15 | TGTGCCAGCAGTTCGGGGATGAGGGTGGGGGAAAAACTGTTTTTT | CASSSGMRVGEKLFF
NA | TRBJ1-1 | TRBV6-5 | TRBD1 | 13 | TGTGCCAGCAGGAGGGACAGCCACACTGAAGCTTTCTTT | CASRRDSHTEAFF
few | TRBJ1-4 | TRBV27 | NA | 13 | TGTGCCAGCAGTTTTCAGTATAATGAAAAACTGTTTTTT | CASSFQYNEKLFF
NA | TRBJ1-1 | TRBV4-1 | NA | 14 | TGCGCCAGCAGCCAAGAATTAAGTTACACTGAAGCTTTCTTT | CASSQELSYTEAFF
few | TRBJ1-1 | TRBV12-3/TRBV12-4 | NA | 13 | TGTGCCAGCAGCCCAAATATCGGCACTGAAGCTTTCTTT | CASSPNIGTEAFF
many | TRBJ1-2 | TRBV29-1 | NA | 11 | TGCAGCGTTCAGGAAAACTATGGCTACACCTTC | CSVQENYGYTF
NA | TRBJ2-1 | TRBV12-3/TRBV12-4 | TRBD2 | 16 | TGTGCCAGCAGTTTTTCGATGGCTAGCGGGGGGGATGAGCAGTTCTTC | CASSFSMASGGDEQFF